Described below is a single T cell receptor (beta chain) sequence and its context. Its antigen is still unknown. V dropped 7 bases and J dropped 3 bases, with 12 bases sitting between them. The CDR3 extends over 13 amino acids. Using quantitative 5'-RACE with molecular barcodes, the authors made TCR beta libraries. TCRdb re-analysed the 5' RACE reads in MiXCR, keeping a single row per CDR3 protein. The table includes over 700,000 distinct CDR3 sequences, around 17% detected once. This entry belongs to a study of CD8 T cells in ankylosing spondylitis. Findings and caveats of the study: Earlier reports found some motif variants in synovial fluid and blood in reactive arthritis. Matched ankylosing spondylitis synovial fluid reportedly contained a significantly enriched population of disease-linked clones. Disease-linked clones bore a CD8+ phenotype and were relatively rare in peripheral blood. Roughly 8 highly homologous variants made up a TCR beta motif that seemed to typify ankylosing spondylitis blood.

The sample consisted of blood, either unsorted or a sorted T cell fraction (not recorded which). This clonotype was obtained from a male donor with ankylosing spondylitis. V gene TRBV12-3 or TRBV12-4 combines with J gene TRBJ1-2, with D possibly matching TRBD1 (5 bases). The CDR3 is CASTDWGDYGYTF. Here the CDR3 DNA reads TGTGCCAGCACCGACTGGGGGGACTATGGCTACACCTTC.